These T cell receptor beta chains were read from a single sample in a study of response to subunit inactivated influenza vaccine. TCRdb analysed the RT-PCR reads with MiXCR anew, one entry per CDR3 protein. Of fewer than 550,000 distinct CDR3 sequences in the sample, 25% were seen once. The sequencing here drew on CD4+ T cells sorted from PBMCs, taken less than 6 days after vaccination. These receptors came from a man aged 50-60 years who received an inactivated influenza vaccine. CDR3s leave out the opening cysteine and the closing phenylalanine or tryptophan. The D gene is left open where the match is weak.

d_call: NA; v_call: TRBV6-2/TRBV6-3; cdr3_aa: ASTPETASYEQY
d_call: NA; v_call: TRBV30; cdr3_aa: AWDNIGYT
d_call: NA; v_call: TRBV30; cdr3_aa: AWSISRARNSPLH
d_call: TRBD2; v_call: TRBV5-5; cdr3_aa: ASSFSGGNLNTGELF
d_call: TRBD1; v_call: TRBV10-3; cdr3_aa: AINSGGGRTDTQY
d_call: TRBD2; v_call: TRBV6-2/TRBV6-3; cdr3_aa: ASTGSGRSSYNEQF
d_call: NA; v_call: TRBV4-2; cdr3_aa: ASSQDALGRGQDTQY
d_call: TRBD2; v_call: TRBV24-1; cdr3_aa: ATSPSSGGAVVGTDTQY
d_call: NA; v_call: TRBV7-9; cdr3_aa: ASSPRPAHDWADTQY
d_call: NA; v_call: TRBV5-4; cdr3_aa: ASKRDRSGETQY
d_call: NA; v_call: TRBV4-3; cdr3_aa: ASSQGLGTDGYT
d_call: NA; v_call: TRBV20-1; cdr3_aa: SAFDYEQY
d_call: TRBD2; v_call: TRBV12-3/TRBV12-4; cdr3_aa: ASSPLAGGYNEQF
d_call: TRBD1; v_call: TRBV6-6; cdr3_aa: ASSYGRDRAF
d_call: NA; v_call: TRBV7-9; cdr3_aa: ASSLVGRENTEAF
d_call: NA; v_call: TRBV12-3/TRBV12-4; cdr3_aa: ASSYRQSPLH
d_call: TRBD1; v_call: TRBV5-1; cdr3_aa: ASSPGTGERPQH
d_call: TRBD2; v_call: TRBV5-1; cdr3_aa: ASSGLAGGFNEQF
d_call: NA; v_call: TRBV10-3; cdr3_aa: AARSGRSGDTQY
d_call: TRBD2; v_call: TRBV29-1; cdr3_aa: SVEYREGRYNEQF
d_call: NA; v_call: TRBV29-1; cdr3_aa: SVAWGVVQF
d_call: TRBD1; v_call: TRBV15; cdr3_aa: ATRSSQGASSYNEQF
d_call: TRBD2; v_call: TRBV27; cdr3_aa: ASRPGLARETQY
d_call: TRBD1; v_call: TRBV29-1; cdr3_aa: SVPEDRVATDTQY
d_call: NA; v_call: TRBV5-1; cdr3_aa: ASSLDGQTYNEQF
d_call: NA; v_call: TRBV5-6; cdr3_aa: ASSSRGVASYNEQF
d_call: NA; v_call: TRBV20-1; cdr3_aa: SGSSGYYDEQF
d_call: NA; v_call: TRBV3-1; cdr3_aa: ASSQALREQY
d_call: NA; v_call: TRBV5-1; cdr3_aa: ASSPAGSLFTDTQY
d_call: NA; v_call: TRBV11-2; cdr3_aa: ASSLDTDFNEQF
d_call: TRBD1; v_call: TRBV24-1; cdr3_aa: ATREGARGATNTEAF
d_call: TRBD2; v_call: TRBV7-8; cdr3_aa: ASSLGAGEETQY
d_call: NA; v_call: TRBV15; cdr3_aa: ATSRARYEQY
d_call: TRBD1; v_call: TRBV7-9; cdr3_aa: ASSRHGTGYPYEQY
d_call: NA; v_call: TRBV12-3/TRBV12-4; cdr3_aa: ASSRIWGGTQY
d_call: NA; v_call: TRBV6-1; cdr3_aa: ASSAKGGFNTGELF
d_call: TRBD2; v_call: TRBV11-2; cdr3_aa: ASSLDRLASYNEQF
d_call: NA; v_call: TRBV6-5; cdr3_aa: ASSSGRRVRNEQF
d_call: TRBD1; v_call: TRBV5-6; cdr3_aa: ASRAGGQGISGELF
d_call: TRBD2; v_call: TRBV4-3; cdr3_aa: ASSQVRAWAPGRASNEQF
d_call: NA; v_call: TRBV7-2; cdr3_aa: ASSLVWGDEQF
d_call: NA; v_call: TRBV7-2; cdr3_aa: ASSLGRLAGETQY
d_call: TRBD2; v_call: TRBV5-1; cdr3_aa: ASSSLLSGGLIEQF
d_call: TRBD2; v_call: TRBV4-2; cdr3_aa: ASSPFRTSGTFYGSSYNEQF
d_call: NA; v_call: TRBV20-1; cdr3_aa: SARVRLQETQY
d_call: TRBD1; v_call: TRBV12-3/TRBV12-4; cdr3_aa: ASSPTGGEQY
d_call: NA; v_call: TRBV20-1; cdr3_aa: STRLGSYNEQF
d_call: NA; v_call: TRBV10-3; cdr3_aa: AISEPRTTQY